These 8 T cell receptor beta chains share one sample of origin, sequenced in a study of neurological immune-mediated disorders. From the 5' RACE reads, TCRdb called clonotypes with MiXCR, one entry per CDR3 protein. The data show about 66,000 distinct CDR3 sequences, nearly 3.5% seen once. The specimen sequenced was PBMCs. The receptors come from a man aged 40-55 years with multiple sclerosis.

This clonotype was detected ten times or more. The CDR3, as DNA: TGTGCCAGCAGCTTGGGACAGGGGGCGCGTCAAAAACTGTTTTTT. Translated: CASSLGQGARQKLFF. The chain is built from TRBV5-6 and TRBJ1-4; 10 bases are a match to TRBD1. The CDR3 contains 15 residues. CDR1 SGHDT and CDR2 YYEEEE come from the germline V gene. The V gene end was trimmed by 0 bases and the J gene end by 9 bases; junction bases not matched to a gene: 5.

This clonotype occurred many times. V is TRBV24-1 and J is TRBJ2-7; the match to TRBD1 covers 11 bases. Germline CDR1 and CDR2: KGHDR and SFDVKD. This CDR3 region has 15 residues. With 5 bases clipped from V and 2 bases from J, the junction kept 4 bases outside the gene matches. The CDR3 coding sequence is TGTGCCACCAGTGGGGGACAGGGGGATCCCTACGAGCAGTACTTC. As protein: CATSGGQGDPYEQYF.

Comments on this clonotype: One base away lies a much larger clone, so this may be a sequencing read error. The chain is built from TRBV7-9 and TRBJ2-2; no clear D gene. This CDR3 is built from 14 residues. Looked up from germline, CDR1 is SEHNR and CDR2 is FQNEAQ (reference sequence). Trimming stripped 5 bases from V and 2 bases from J, with 9 bases between. This chain's CDR3 is CASSHPVNTGELFF. The CDR3, as DNA: TGTGCCAGCAGCCACCCGGTTAACACCGGGGAGCTGTTTTTT.

This clonotype was counted ten times or more. This chain joins TRBV6-5 and TRBJ2-4, with 11 bases that match TRBD2. In germline, CDR1 is MNHEY, CDR2 SVGAGI. Trimming took 5 bases from V and 13 from J; bases not matched to a gene: 10. This CDR3 spans 14 amino acids. In DNA form, the CDR3 reads TGTGCCAGCAGTCCCTCCGGGACTAGCGGTTCACAGTACTTC. This gives the protein CASSPSGTSGSQYF.

This clonotype was detected ten times or more. The rearrangement joins TRBV12-3 or TRBV12-4 to TRBJ1-2; a weak D match, TRBD1 (6 bases). This CDR3 comprises 13 residues. The V gene lost 4 bases and the J gene lost 4 bases, with 10 bases spanning the gap. The CDR3 protein is CASSYRVGYGYTF. The DNA of the CDR3 is TGTGCCAGCAGTTACAGGGTCGGCTATGGCTACACCTTC.

The chain combines TRBV20-1 with TRBJ2-1; D perhaps matches TRBD1 (5 bases). CDR1 DFQATT and CDR2 SNEGSKA come from the germline V gene (reference sequence). The CDR3 contains 10 residues. Between the trimmed V and J ends, which lost 5 bases and 12 bases, there was a span of 11 bases. CDR3 protein: CSAGASVQFF. CDR3 DNA sequence: TGCAGTGCTGGGGCTAGTGTGCAGTTCTTC.

This clonotype was counted many times. The V and J genes are TRBV9 and TRBJ1-2; unclear D gene. Between the trimmed V and J ends, which lost 0 bases and 7 bases, there was a span of 16 bases. This CDR3 contains 15 residues. CDR1 is SGDLS and CDR2 is YYNGEE in the germline V gene. The chain's CDR3 is CASSVAVGGRGGYTF. CDR3 nucleotide sequence: TGTGCCAGCAGCGTAGCGGTCGGAGGGAGAGGTGGCTACACCTTC.

As for this clonotype: This may come from a read error, since a much larger clone is one base off. The chain carries TRBV20-1 and TRBJ1-6; 7 positions match TRBD1. The CDR3 runs to 13 residues. Germline CDR1 DFQATT, CDR2 SNEGSKA (reference sequence). The DNA of the CDR3 is TGCAGTGCGCGACAGGGTGATAATTCACACCTCCACTTT. Protein product: CSARQGDNSHLHF.